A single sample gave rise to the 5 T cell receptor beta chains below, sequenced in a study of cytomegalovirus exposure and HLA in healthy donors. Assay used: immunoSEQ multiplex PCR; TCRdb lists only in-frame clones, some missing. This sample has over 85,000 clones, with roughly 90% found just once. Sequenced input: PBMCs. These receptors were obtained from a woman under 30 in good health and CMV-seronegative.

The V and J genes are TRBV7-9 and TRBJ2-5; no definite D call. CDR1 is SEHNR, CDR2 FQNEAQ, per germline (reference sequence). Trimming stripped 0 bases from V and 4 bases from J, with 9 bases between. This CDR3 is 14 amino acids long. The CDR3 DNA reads TGTGCCAGCAGCTTAGCGTACACGGGAGAGACCCAGTACTTC. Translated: CASSLAYTGETQYF.

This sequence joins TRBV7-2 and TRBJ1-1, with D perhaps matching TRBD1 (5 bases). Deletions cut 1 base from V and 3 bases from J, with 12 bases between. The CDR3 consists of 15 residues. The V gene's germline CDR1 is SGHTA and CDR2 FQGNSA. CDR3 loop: CASSLGGAGHTEAFF. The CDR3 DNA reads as TGTGCCAGCAGCTTAGGCGGGGCGGGGCACACTGAAGCTTTCTTT.

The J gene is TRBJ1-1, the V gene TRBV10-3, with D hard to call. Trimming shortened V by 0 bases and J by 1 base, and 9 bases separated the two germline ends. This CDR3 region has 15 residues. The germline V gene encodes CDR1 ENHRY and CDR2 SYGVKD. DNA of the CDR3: TGTGCCATCAGTGAGTCGAGTTCTAAGAACACTGAAGCTTTCTTT. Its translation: CAISESSSKNTEAFF.

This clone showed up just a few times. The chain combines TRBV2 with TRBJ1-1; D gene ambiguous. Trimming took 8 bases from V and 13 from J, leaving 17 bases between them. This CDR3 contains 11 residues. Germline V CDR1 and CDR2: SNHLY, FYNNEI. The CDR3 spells CASHSAAKGFF. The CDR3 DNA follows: TGTGCCAGCCATTCGGCAGCGAAAGGTTTCTTT.

CDR3 nucleotide sequence: TGTGCCACCCAAACCCCGGGACTAGCGGGAGAAGTAGGAACCGGGGAGCTGTTTTTT. It translates to CATQTPGLAGEVGTGELFF. The rearrangement joins TRBV19 to TRBJ2-2; 14 bases align to TRBD2. Unmatched junction bases numbered 18, after V lost 10 bases and J lost 5 bases. Germline CDR1 LNHDA, CDR2 SQIVND (reference sequence). This CDR3 spans 19 amino acids.